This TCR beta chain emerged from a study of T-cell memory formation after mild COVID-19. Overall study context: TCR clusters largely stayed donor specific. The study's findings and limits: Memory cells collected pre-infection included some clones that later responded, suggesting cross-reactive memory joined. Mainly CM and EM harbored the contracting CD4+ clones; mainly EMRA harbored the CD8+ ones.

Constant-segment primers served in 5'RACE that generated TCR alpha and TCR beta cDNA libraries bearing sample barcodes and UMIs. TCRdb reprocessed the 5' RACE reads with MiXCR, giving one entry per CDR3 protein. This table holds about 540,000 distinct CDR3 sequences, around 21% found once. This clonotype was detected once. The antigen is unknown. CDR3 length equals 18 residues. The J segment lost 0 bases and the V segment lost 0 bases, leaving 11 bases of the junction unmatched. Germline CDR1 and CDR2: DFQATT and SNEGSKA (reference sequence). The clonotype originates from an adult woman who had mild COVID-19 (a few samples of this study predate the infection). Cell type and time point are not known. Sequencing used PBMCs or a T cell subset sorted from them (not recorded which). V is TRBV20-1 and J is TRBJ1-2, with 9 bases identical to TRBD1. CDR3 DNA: TGCAGTGCTAGAGATCTCAGGACAGGGGAGGGAGCTAACTATGGCTACACCTTC. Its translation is CSARDLRTGEGANYGYTF.